The 27 T cell receptor beta chains below were found in one sample sequenced in a study of OX40 agonist ivuxolimab in advanced cancers. TCRdb's copy holds only in-frame clones and misses some; the assay was immunoSEQ multiplex PCR. The sample lists nearly 70,000 clones, about 85% occurring once. The sequenced sample was CD4+ or CD8+ T cells sorted from blood, obtained in a trial of the OX40 agonist ivuxolimab. The source of these receptors is an adult with an advanced solid tumor such as melanoma, head and neck, liver or kidney cancer.

This sequence joins TRBV5-1 and TRBJ1-1; TRBD1 matches 8 bases. V was clipped by 0 bases and J by 0 bases; unmatched bases: 10. Germline loops: CDR1 SGHRS, CDR2 YFSETQ. The CDR3 runs to 18 residues. This CDR3 is CASSLGSGTGYMNTEAFF. In DNA form, the CDR3 reads TGCGCCAGCAGCTTGGGGTCCGGGACAGGATACATGAACACTGAAGCTTTCTTT.

The chain is built from TRBV7-2 and TRBJ2-1, with D tentatively TRBD2 (7 bases). There are 17 residues in the CDR3. Trimming shortened V by 0 bases and J by 2 bases, and 14 bases separated the two germline ends. The germline V gene encodes CDR1 SGHTA and CDR2 FQGNSA. The CDR3 nucleotides read TGTGCCAGCAGCTTAGCGCAAGGGGGGGTTCCCTACAATGAGCAGTTCTTC. Its protein product is CASSLAQGGVPYNEQFF.

The rearrangement links TRBV11-3 to TRBJ2-1; a possible D gene is TRBD1 (6 bases). Germline assignment: CDR1 SGHNT and CDR2 YENEEA. V dropped 0 bases and J dropped 13 bases, with 10 bases sitting between them. This CDR3 comprises 12 residues. The CDR3 nucleotides are TGTGCCAGCAGCTTAGACACGGGACAACAGTTCTTC. This sequence encodes CASSLDTGQQFF.

The sample holds one count of this clone. The chain recombines TRBV12-5 with TRBJ2-3; D unclear. With 7 bases removed from V and 2 bases from J, the gap between germline ends came to 7 bases. CDR1 is LGHNT and CDR2 is FRNRAP in the germline V gene. This CDR3 is 12 amino acids long. CDR3 sequence: CASAPDTDTQYF. The CDR3 DNA follows: TGTGCTAGTGCTCCGGACACAGATACGCAGTATTTT. Together with reference TRBV12-5 and TRBJ2-3, the CDR3 gives the full variable domain: DARVTQTPRHKVTEMGQEVTMRCQPILGHNTVFWYRQTMMQGLELLAYFRNRAPLDDSGMPKDRFSAEMPDATLATLKIQPSEPRDSAVYFCASAPDTDTQYFGPGTRLTVL.

V and J are TRBV7-2 and TRBJ2-5; tentatively, D is TRBD2 (5 bases). The V end was cut by 2 bases, the J end by 7 bases, with 11 bases between. The CDR3 runs to 13 residues. Looked up from germline, CDR1 is SGHTA and CDR2 is FQGNSA. The CDR3 protein is CASSLPSGRTQYF. DNA for the CDR3: TGTGCCAGCAGCTTACCTTCTGGGAGGACCCAGTACTTC.

The rearrangement links TRBV9 to TRBJ1-2, with a tentative D call TRBD1 (5 bases). Germline CDR1 reads SGDLS; CDR2 reads YYNGEE. V lost 0 bases, J lost 7 bases, and 13 bases lay in between. The CDR3 is made up of 14 amino acids. CDR3 sequence reads: CASSVAPTDSGYTF. CDR3 DNA: TGTGCCAGCAGCGTAGCCCCGACAGATAGTGGCTACACCTTC.

The V call is TRBV2, the J call TRBJ1-2, with 9 nucleotides matching TRBD1. The germline CDR1 and CDR2 sequences are SNHLY and FYNNEI. Trimming removed 6 bases from V and 5 bases from J; junction bases left unmatched: 7. The CDR3 has 14 amino acids. The CDR3 DNA follows: TGTGCCAGCAGGGATACCGGGACAGGGTATGGCTACACCTTC. It specifies CASRDTGTGYGYTF.

This chain uses TRBV4-3 with TRBJ1-1; 10 bases line up with TRBD1. Losses at the gene ends were 4 bases for V and 10 bases for J; bases not matched to a gene: 12. Germline V gives CDR1 LGHNA, CDR2 YSLEER. The CDR3 has 15 amino acids. The CDR3: CASSPGTGAGNGAFF. The DNA for the CDR3 is TGCGCCAGCAGCCCCGGGACAGGGGCGGGTAATGGAGCTTTCTTT.

The chain combines TRBV5-1 with TRBJ2-3, with D unclear. Germline CDR1 SGHRS, CDR2 YFSETQ. V lost 2 bases and J 6 bases, leaving 10 bases between the germline ends. The CDR3 consists of 13 residues. The CDR3 coding sequence is TGCGCCAGCAGCTTCCAGGCGGCGGATACGCAGTATTTT. Its translation: CASSFQAADTQYF.

V usage is TRBV5-6 and J usage is TRBJ2-7; D is uncertain. There are 14 residues in the CDR3. The V and J ends lost 7 bases and 0 bases respectively, with 14 bases between them. Germline CDR1 and CDR2: SGHDT and YYEEEE. The CDR3 is CASAKTPDSYEQYF. The CDR3 bases are TGTGCCAGCGCCAAAACACCTGACTCCTACGAGCAGTACTTC.

J is TRBJ2-7 and V is TRBV5-1; 8 positions agree with TRBD1. V shed 5 bases, J shed 0 bases, and the junction held 4 bases outside the gene matches. Germline V lookup: CDR1 SGHRS, CDR2 YFSETQ. The length of the CDR3 is 14 residues. The CDR3: CASSSQGASYEQYF. For the CDR3, the DNA is TGCGCCAGCAGTTCGCAGGGGGCCTCCTACGAGCAGTACTTC.

This clone appeared once. At one end, the junction sequence differs from germline, possibly due to a read error. Other DNA sequences in this specimen translate into the identical CDR3. This rearrangement joins TRBV5-8 to TRBJ2-7; TRBD1 aligns across 7 bases. The CDR3 is 17 residues long. Germline CDR1 and CDR2: SGHTS and YDEGEE. The CDR3 protein is CASSLAPTGIRSYEQYF. CDR3 DNA: TGTGCCAGCAGTTTGGCCCCGACAGGGATAAGGTCCTACGAGCAGTACTTC.

This clone occurred once. The same CDR3 arises from other DNA sequences in this sample as well. This chain uses TRBV5-1 with TRBJ1-2; the D is unclear. V was pared by 0 bases and J by 4 bases, with 13 bases between. CDR1 and CDR2 from the germline V gene are SGHRS and YFSETQ. The CDR3 extends over 15 amino acids. The CDR3 DNA follows: TGCGCCAGCAGCTTGGACAGCAAGCCCATCTATGGCTACACCTTC. Its protein product is CASSLDSKPIYGYTF.

This chain connects TRBV27 to TRBJ2-2; D is possibly TRBD2 (6 bases). Trimming took 6 bases from V and 1 from J, leaving 15 bases between them. Per germline, CDR1 MNHEY and CDR2 SMNVEV (reference sequence). The CDR3 totals 16 residues. Written as DNA, the CDR3 is TGTGCCAGCAGCTGGGCGGGACGGTTGAACACCGGGGAGCTGTTTTTT. Its translation is CASSWAGRLNTGELFF.

The chain joins TRBV12-5 to TRBJ1-1; D gene uncertain. Germline CDR1 is LGHNT and CDR2 is FRNRAP. Trimming cost V 3 bases and J 0 bases, with 5 bases left between them. The CDR3 is 13 amino acids. The CDR3 sequence: CASGLSMNTEAFF. The DNA of the CDR3 is TGTGCTAGTGGTTTAAGCATGAACACTGAAGCTTTCTTT.

The J gene is TRBJ1-2, the V gene TRBV10-3; no clear D. V gave up 6 bases and J gave up 0 bases, with 5 bases separating them. The CDR3 contains 12 residues. Germline CDR1 is ENHRY and CDR2 is SYGVKD. CDR3 sequence reads: CAIRVANYGYTF. In DNA form, the CDR3 reads TGTGCCATCAGGGTGGCTAACTATGGCTACACCTTC.

This clone was seen a few times. The CDR3 coding sequence is TGCAGTGCTAGTAAGGGGTCTGGCTACACCTTC. The encoded protein is CSASKGSGYTF. V gene TRBV20-1 combines with J gene TRBJ1-2; perhaps TRBD1 as D (5 bases). CDR1 DFQATT and CDR2 SNEGSKA come from the germline V gene (reference sequence). The CDR3 has 11 residues. V dropped 3 bases and J dropped 7 bases, with 9 bases sitting between them.

The chain links TRBV28 to TRBJ2-5, with 7 bases that match TRBD1. J lost 5 bases, V lost 4 bases, and 7 bases had no gene match. The CDR3 runs 14 residues. Germline V CDR1 and CDR2: MDHEN, SYDVKM. The CDR3 spells CASSSTTGLETQYF. The CDR3 bases are TGTGCCAGCAGTTCGACGACAGGGCTGGAGACCCAGTACTTC.

The chain links TRBV30 to TRBJ1-2; the D gene is possibly TRBD1 (5 bases). This CDR3 is built from 13 residues. Trimming removed 0 bases from V and 6 bases from J, with 11 bases in between. CDR1 GTSNPN and CDR2 SVGIG come from the germline V gene (reference sequence). CDR3 region: CAWSVQGAHGYTF. CDR3 DNA sequence: TGTGCCTGGAGTGTACAAGGGGCTCATGGCTACACCTTC.

The table lists this clone with a few counts. The chain uses TRBV7-3 and TRBJ1-1; TRBD1 matches at 7 bases. CDR3 length: 14 residues. From germline, CDR1 is SGHTA and CDR2 FQGTGA. With 1 base clipped from V and 4 bases from J, the junction kept 3 bases outside the gene matches. CDR3 DNA sequence: TGTGCCAGCAGCTTAATGACAGGGCCCACTGAAGCTTTCTTT. Translating it yields CASSLMTGPTEAFF.

This chain links TRBV19 with TRBJ2-1, with TRBD2 matching 11 bases. The CDR3 has 12 residues. Trimming at V came to 5 bases and at J to 12 bases, leaving 3 bases not matched to a gene. CDR1 LNHDA and CDR2 SQIVND come from the germline V gene (reference sequence). CDR3 residues: CASSVSGRGQFF. The CDR3 DNA reads TGTGCCAGTAGTGTTAGCGGGAGGGGGCAGTTCTTC.

The V gene is TRBV19, the J gene TRBJ1-2; 7 bases line up with TRBD1. The V segment lost 5 bases and the J segment 3 bases; nucleotides outside the gene matches: 12. The V gene's germline CDR1 is LNHDA and CDR2 SQIVND (reference sequence). CDR3 length: 16 amino acids. CDR3 DNA: TGTGCCAGTAGTGAACCCCTGGGACAGATCTACTATGGCTACACCTTC. Its protein is CASSEPLGQIYYGYTF.

The genes are TRBV15 and TRBJ2-3; a weak D match, TRBD1 (6 bases). The V gene lost 2 bases and the J gene lost 2 bases, with 17 bases spanning the gap. Germline V lookup: CDR1 LNHNV, CDR2 YYDKDF (reference sequence). The CDR3 is 17 residues long. The CDR3 DNA sequence: TGTGCCACCAGCAGATCCCCACAGGGTTGGGACACAGATACGCAGTATTTT. It encodes CATSRSPQGWDTDTQYF. The full variable domain, rest sourced from reference TRBV15 and TRBJ2-3, is DAMVIQNPRYQVTQFGKPVTLSCSQTLNHNVMYWYQQKSSQAPKLLFHYYDKDFNNEADTPDNFQSRRPNTSFCFLDIRSPGLGDTAMYLCATSRSPQGWDTDTQYFGPGTRLTVL.

The chain employs TRBV12-5 and TRBJ1-3; TRBD1 is a possible D gene (5 bases). There are 15 residues in the CDR3. Germline CDR1 and CDR2: LGHNT and FRNRAP. Between the trimmed V and J ends, which lost 5 bases and 4 bases, there was a span of 15 bases. The CDR3 region is CASGPQSGRGNTIYF. Here the CDR3 DNA reads TGTGCTAGTGGTCCCCAATCAGGGCGCGGAAACACCATATATTTT.

The CDR3 sequence is CASSLTGLGPNTEAFF. Here the CDR3 DNA reads TGTGCCAGCAGCCTGACAGGGTTGGGTCCGAACACTGAAGCTTTCTTT. This rearrangement joins TRBV7-9 to TRBJ1-1; 7 positions agree with TRBD1. CDR1 is SEHNR and CDR2 is FQNEAQ in the germline V gene (reference sequence). This CDR3 is 16 amino acids long. J was trimmed by 1 base and V by 5 bases; bases with no gene match: 10.

The chain has TRBV5-1 and TRBJ1-4; D is possibly TRBD1 (5 bases). Germline values: CDR1 SGHRS, CDR2 YFSETQ. Trimming removed 0 bases from V and 6 bases from J, with 15 bases in between. This CDR3 has 16 amino acids. The CDR3 region is CASSLGSAGPDEKLFF. The DNA of the CDR3 is TGCGCCAGCAGCTTGGGTTCGGCGGGGCCCGATGAAAAACTGTTTTTT.

The sample holds a few counts of this clone. The chain links TRBV28 to TRBJ1-1, with D tentatively TRBD1 (5 bases). Germline V CDR1 and CDR2: MDHEN, SYDVKM. The CDR3 spans 14 residues. With 7 bases removed from V and 5 bases from J, the gap between germline ends came to 17 bases. CDR3 sequence reads: CASTKGLKGTEAFF. CDR3 bases: TGTGCCAGCACTAAGGGACTAAAGGGAACTGAAGCTTTCTTT.